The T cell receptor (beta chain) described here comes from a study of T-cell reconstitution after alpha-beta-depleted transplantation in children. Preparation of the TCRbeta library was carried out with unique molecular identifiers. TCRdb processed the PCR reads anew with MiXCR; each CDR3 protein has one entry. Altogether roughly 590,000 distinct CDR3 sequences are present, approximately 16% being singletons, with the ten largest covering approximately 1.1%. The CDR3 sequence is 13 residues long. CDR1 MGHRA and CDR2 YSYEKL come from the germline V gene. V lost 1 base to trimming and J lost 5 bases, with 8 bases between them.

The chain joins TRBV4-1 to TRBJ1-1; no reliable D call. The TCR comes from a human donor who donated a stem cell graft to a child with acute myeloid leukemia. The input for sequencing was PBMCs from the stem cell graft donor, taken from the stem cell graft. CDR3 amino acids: CASSQGIGTEAFF. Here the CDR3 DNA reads TGCGCCAGCAGCCAAGGAATCGGGACTGAAGCTTTCTTT.